This T cell receptor (beta chain) was recorded in a study of T cells in Graves' hyperthyroidism and ophthalmopathy. The CDR3 loop spans 15 amino acids. Germline CDR1 is SGHRS and CDR2 is YFSETQ. J gave up 0 bases and V 4 bases, and 4 bases lay outside the gene matches. Amplification of TCR beta CDR3 regions was performed using RNA transcripts as template. When the TCR CDR3 underwent first-round RT-PCR, the HTBI primer set was used. From the multiplex PCR reads, TCRdb called clonotypes with MiXCR, one entry per CDR3 protein. The sample lists around 300,000 distinct CDR3 sequences, 20% to 30% occurring once. This clonotype appeared many times. In making diagnoses, clinical symptoms, serum thyroxine and TRAb, thyroid ultrasound and orbital computed tomography were all used.

The source material was blood. This sequence was found in a middle-aged man with Graves' hyperthyroidism that later progressed to Graves' ophthalmopathy. The chain recombines TRBV5-1 with TRBJ1-3, with 7 bases that match TRBD1. The CDR3 loop is CASSTRTGSGNTIYF. CDR3 coding DNA: TGCGCCAGCAGCACCCGGACAGGCTCTGGAAACACCATATATTTT.